These 5 T cell receptor beta chains were all obtained from the same sample, sequenced in a study of cytomegalovirus exposure and HLA in healthy donors. The method was immunoSEQ multiplex PCR; TCRdb's version includes in-frame clones alone and lacks a portion of them. The profile covers 300,000 or so clones, with 88% appearing a single time and roughly 0.88% taken by the ten largest. Source material: PBMCs. Every receptor here comes from a young man in good health and CMV-seronegative.

The chain uses TRBV5-6 and TRBJ1-3; D possibly corresponds to TRBD1 (6 bases). Trimming pared 1 base from V and 0 bases from J, leaving 11 bases between. The CDR3 totals 16 residues. Germline V lookup: CDR1 SGHDT, CDR2 YYEEEE. The CDR3 nucleotides are TGTGCCAGCAGCTTGAGACAGGCGTCCTCTGGAAACACCATATATTTT. This sequence encodes CASSLRQASSGNTIYF.

This chain links TRBV6-5 with TRBJ1-1; D gene unclear. This CDR3 contains 14 residues. V shed 0 bases and J shed 11 bases, with 16 bases lying between them. Germline CDR1 MNHEY, CDR2 SVGAGI. CDR3: CASSYSRFAGYAFF. Here the CDR3 DNA reads TGTGCCAGCAGTTACTCCCGGTTTGCGGGATATGCTTTCTTT.

The rearrangement links TRBV5-5 to TRBJ1-5; 7 nucleotides align to TRBD1. The germline V gene has CDR1 SGHKS and CDR2 YYEKEE (reference sequence). The CDR3 sequence is 15 residues long. V gave up 1 base and J gave up 7 bases; unmatched junction bases: 8. The CDR3 protein is CASSLYTGVGQPQHF. CDR3 sequence (DNA): TGTGCCAGCAGCTTGTACACAGGGGTAGGCCAGCCCCAGCATTTT.

The chain links TRBV2 to TRBJ2-7; 11 nucleotides agree with TRBD2. The ends lost 5 bases at V and 2 bases at J; junction bases unmatched: 2. The germline gives CDR1 SNHLY, CDR2 FYNNEI. This CDR3 has 14 residues. In nucleotides, the CDR3 is TGTGCCAGCAGTTATAGCGGGGGGGCCTACGAGCAGTACTTC. This translates into CASSYSGGAYEQYF.

The chain joins TRBV18 to TRBJ1-6, with D possibly matching TRBD1 (5 bases). Germline CDR1 reads KGHSH; CDR2 reads LQKENI. The ends were cut back, 6 bases at V and 7 bases at J, with 13 bases in the middle. The CDR3 sequence is 14 residues long. CDR3 in amino acids: CASSEGLGNSPLHF. DNA for the CDR3: TGTGCCAGCTCCGAGGGACTCGGAAATTCACCCCTCCACTTT.